These 12 T cell receptor beta chains originate from one sample sequenced in a study of T cell repertoires in cytomegalovirus infection. One entry per CDR3 protein, called by TCRdb with MiXCR from the reads. The sample has a few hundred thousand distinct CDR3 sequences, 25% to 35% seen once; the top ten hold around 20%. The antigens these receptors bind are not known. The sequences come from cultured PBMCs, collected from culture after CMV antigen stimulation. These receptors originate from a human donor in good health (CMV status not recorded). Some clones in this sample may be carry-over from other donors' samples.

V and J are TRBV7-4 and TRBJ2-1, with 7 bases aligning to TRBD2. V was pared by 1 base and J by 7 bases, with 7 bases of the junction left unmatched. Germline CDR1 and CDR2: SGHVT and SQSDAQ. This CDR3 contains 15 residues. CDR3 sequence reads: CASSLDGGTRNEQFF. The CDR3 DNA reads TGTGCCAGCAGCTTAGACGGGGGGACGAGGAATGAGCAGTTCTTC.

This chain joins TRBV7-9 and TRBJ1-4; 7 nucleotides line up with TRBD1. CDR1 and CDR2 (germline): SEHNR, FQNEAQ (reference sequence). The CDR3 contains 13 residues. The junction had 10 bases not matched to a gene; V was cut back by 10 bases and J by 8 bases. The CDR3 DNA reads as TGTGCCATCGAGACAGGGACGGAAGAAAAACTGTTTTTT. The encoded protein is CAIETGTEEKLFF.

J is TRBJ1-2 and V is TRBV28; D might be TRBD1 (5 bases). This CDR3 has 15 residues. Between the trimmed V and J ends, which lost 6 bases and 6 bases, there was a span of 20 bases. Germline CDR1 reads MDHEN; CDR2 reads SYDVKM. The CDR3 loop reads CASRGSQEGFDGYTF. The CDR3 DNA reads TGTGCCAGCAGGGGGTCTCAGGAGGGGTTTGATGGCTACACCTTC.

J is TRBJ1-1 and V is TRBV4-1; maybe TRBD1 (6 bases). CDR3 length equals 16 residues. CDR1 and CDR2 (germline): MGHRA, YSYEKL. Trimming removed 2 bases from V and 0 bases from J, with 13 bases in between. The CDR3 DNA reads as TGCGCCAGCAGCCAACCTCAGACAGGTATGAACACTGAAGCTTTCTTT. As protein: CASSQPQTGMNTEAFF.

There are a few counts of this clonotype. The V and J genes are TRBV12-3 or TRBV12-4 and TRBJ2-7; no clear D. The CDR3 consists of 15 residues. The V gene lost 1 base and the J gene lost 4 bases, with 14 bases spanning the gap. The CDR3 coding sequence is TGTGCCAGCAGTTTAGGTGGAGTCGGGCTGTACGAGCAGTACTTC. It codes for CASSLGGVGLYEQYF.

V and J are TRBV5-1 and TRBJ1-1; 10 bases line up with TRBD1. Germline V CDR1 and CDR2: SGHRS, YFSETQ. The CDR3 contains 16 residues. Trimming at V came to 3 bases and at J to 5 bases, leaving 10 bases not matched to a gene. The CDR3 loop reads CASSSARQGARTEAFF. The DNA of the CDR3 is TGCGCCAGCAGCTCGGCTCGACAGGGGGCGCGGACTGAAGCTTTCTTT.

The rearrangement links TRBV2 to TRBJ1-5; unclear D gene. The CDR3 length is 13 residues. The V end was cut by 5 bases, the J end by 6 bases, with 11 bases between. CDR1 is SNHLY, CDR2 FYNNEI, per germline. The CDR3 spells CASSPGSIQPQHF. In nucleotides, the CDR3 is TGTGCCAGCAGTCCGGGGTCGATTCAGCCCCAGCATTTT.

This clonotype was seen at least ten times. The CDR3, as DNA: TGTGCCAGCAAGAGCGGGGGGGCATCAGATACGCAGTATTTT. Translation gives CASKSGGASDTQYF. The V gene is TRBV7-2, the J gene TRBJ2-3, with TRBD2 identical over 10 bases. V lost 7 bases and J lost 4; bases outside the gene matches: 5. Germline V gene data show CDR1 as SGHTA and CDR2 as FQGNSA. The CDR3 consists of 14 residues.

This clonotype has just a few counts. The rearrangement links TRBV7-3 to TRBJ1-5, with 7 nucleotides matching TRBD1. The V and J ends lost 2 bases and 3 bases, in that order; junction bases with no gene match: 4. Germline-derived CDR1 and CDR2 are SGHTA and FQGTGA. The CDR3 covers 15 residues. The CDR3 spells CASSLLGQPNQPQHF. The CDR3 DNA reads as TGTGCCAGCAGCTTATTGGGACAGCCCAATCAGCCCCAGCATTTT.

At least ten counts were recorded for this clonotype. V usage is TRBV7-9 and J usage is TRBJ2-2; 7 positions agree with TRBD1. Germline CDR1 reads SEHNR; CDR2 reads FQNEAQ (reference sequence). This CDR3 region has 18 residues. The V segment lost 3 bases and the J segment 3 bases; nucleotides outside the gene matches: 13. This CDR3 reads CASSFHGTVLGDTGELFF. CDR3 coding DNA: TGTGCCAGCAGCTTCCACGGGACAGTGTTAGGGGACACCGGGGAGCTGTTTTTT.

This clonotype has only a few counts. V and J are TRBV7-2 and TRBJ2-7; 8 positions match TRBD2. This CDR3 has 15 residues. V shed 5 bases, J shed 2 bases, and the junction held 8 bases outside the gene matches. Germline values: CDR1 SGHTA, CDR2 FQGNSA. In nucleotides, the CDR3 is TGTGCCAGCAGCCCAAACACGGGAGGGCCCTACGAGCAGTACTTC. This translates into CASSPNTGGPYEQYF.

The CDR3 loop is CASSRRLAGGFRETQYF. CDR3 DNA: TGCGCCAGCAGCAGAAGACTAGCGGGAGGGTTTCGAGAGACCCAGTACTTC. The V and J genes are TRBV5-1 and TRBJ2-5, with 14 bases that match TRBD2. J was trimmed by 4 bases and V by 4 bases; bases with no gene match: 9. Per germline, CDR1 SGHRS and CDR2 YFSETQ. This CDR3 contains 17 residues.